This T cell receptor (beta chain) was identified during a study of shared clonotypes between healthy human individuals (dated by TCRdb to about 2020). As for the study more broadly: The cohort included three men and a couple of women between 18 and 49 years of age. Per donor, three plates each were used for CD4 naive and CD4 memory, two for CD8 naive, and one for CD8 memory. The study deeply sequenced blood TCR repertoires of about 5 healthy adults to estimate repertoire size and the extent of clonotype sharing between individuals. Libraries were prepared and TCR repertoires were sequenced by different laboratories using diverse techniques, in order to increase sequencing depth and limit assay-specific biases. Leukapheresis yielded between about 0.85 and 10 billion PBMCs per donor.

General findings and caveats noted by the study authors: Higher generation probabilities were observed for clonotypes shared by all four sorted-subset donors than for non-shared clonotypes. Sampling was limited to blood, and TCR repertoires in tissue likely differ from TCR repertoires in blood. Pairwise subsampling led to the expectation that sequencing depth would affect the degree of clonotype sharing among donors. The small number of donors limited the genetic and exposure-history diversity represented. Sharing across a few donors was observed for roughly 5% of naive CD4, less than 4% of naive CD8, over 2% of memory CD4, and roughly 0.4% of memory CD8 clonotypes. Estimated clonotype richness was generally larger for naive than for memory subsets. Even with the large sequencing depth, rarefaction of the sorted-subset datasets indicated that sequencing was incomplete.

The donors were healthy, HIV-negative adults who had no recently reported acute infections or vaccinations. Only Caucasian adults living in Nashville, Tennessee, USA were represented among the donors. CD4+ T cells were enriched through magnetic negative selection, after which naive cells were positively selected on CD45RA and the remaining negative fraction served as the memory subset. Blood was collected by leukapheresis, and PBMCs were isolated by Ficoll-Histopaque density gradient centrifugation and then cryopreserved in liquid nitrogen vapor phase. Analytical flow cytometry was used to check the purity and quantity of each magnetically sorted T cell population. Genomic DNA was isolated from each sorted fraction and quantified by UV absorbance on a Nanodrop 2000c. Points on this clone: Its antigen is not yet known. Base quality data are lacking; no much larger clone is found one base away.

The CDR3 has 17 amino acids, counting the end cysteine and phenylalanine. Only the CDR3 part of the read is kept: 51 bases, read in frame from the first base. Trimming removed 4 bases from V and 0 bases from J; the gene matches leave 12 bases unexplained. For CDR1 and CDR2, the germline V gene lists SGHTA and FQGNSA. Using the deep immunoSEQ assay, multiplex PCR amplified TCR CDR3 regions from genomic DNA. Extracted genomic DNA from each cell subset was distributed evenly across all wells of several immunoSEQ 96-well plates, and each plate was treated as a replicate. Each replicate PCR for sorted subsets received around 200 ng genomic DNA, equal to roughly 29,000 T cell genomes. Purified libraries were measured with a Qubit 3.0 fluorometer, size-checked on a Bioanalyzer 2100, and measured again with the KAPA Library Quantification kit. Every immunoSEQ 96-well plate was sequenced on a separate single-read 150-cycle Illumina NextSeq 550 flow cell. The published analysis was carried out like this. Because the immunoSEQ output included only junctional sequences and no quality scores, the filtering could not be the same as the filtering used for full-length reads. Sequences were annotated with PyIR, a Python wrapper for IgBLAST v1.9, using IMGT germline references to assign V/J genes and CDR3. Reads were removed for weak V/J assignments (E-value above 1e-6), missing CDR3, stop codons, out-of-frame junctions, or ambiguous translated residues. A V3J clonotype was defined by an identical inferred V gene, J gene, and CDR3 amino acid sequence. Percentage overlap between repertoires was calculated by dividing the number of shared unique clonotypes by the size of the smaller repertoire. RTK rarefaction, the Chao1 estimator, and Recon v2.1 estimates of unobserved clonotypes were used to assess repertoire richness. For all TCRbeta clonotypes obtained by the gDNA method from several donors, generation probabilities were computed with OLGA. TCRdb limited this immuneACCESS table to in-frame rearrangements with V and J called. A share of clones is missing; checked studies link under half to unresolved V genes, and the rest is unexplained. Clone size and the V and J calls come from that table; the DNA yielded D and trimming. Across this sample there are millions of clones, with 85% to 95% seen only once. The top ten clonotypes cover roughly 0.13% of the sample.

The chain links TRBV7-2 with TRBJ2-7; 7 central bases correspond to TRBD1. What was sequenced was naive CD4+ T cells sorted from blood. In the paper's terms, the cell subset or site label means: CD45RA+ positively selected. The origin of this receptor is a man aged 18 to 30 in good health. The bases read TGTGCCAGCAGCTCCTTTCCCGGGACAGCCAGCTCCTACGAGCAGTACTTC. Its amino acids are CASSSFPGTASSYEQYF.